The rows below give T cell receptor beta chains drawn from one sample of a study of OX40 agonist ivuxolimab in advanced cancers. The protocol was immunoSEQ multiplex PCR, while the TCRdb copy is restricted to in-frame clones and leaves out a portion. Of approximately 14,000 clones listed, 70% to 75% are singletons. The sequenced sample was CD4+ or CD8+ T cells sorted from blood, obtained in a trial of the OX40 agonist ivuxolimab. The receptors derive from an adult with an advanced solid tumor such as melanoma, head and neck, liver or kidney cancer. CDR3s include the opening cysteine and the closing phenylalanine or tryptophan. D genes are given only for firm matches. Only part of the rows carry a size: once, few, many, or a class if the clone is expanded.

J gene: TRBJ2-7
clone size: once
D gene: TRBD2
V gene: TRBV11-3
CDR3 DNA: TGTGCCAGCAGCCCCCGAGCGGGATTAGCGGGAGCGGGGTACGAGCAGTACTTC
CDR3 protein: CASSPRAGLAGAGYEQYF

J gene: TRBJ2-1
clone size: NA
D gene: TRBD2
V gene: TRBV29-1
CDR3 DNA: TGCAGCCTTGCGGGACTAGCGGGAGCAATCCCATACAATGAGCAGTTCTTC
CDR3 protein: CSLAGLAGAIPYNEQFF

J gene: TRBJ2-4
clone size: NA
D gene: NA
V gene: TRBV2
CDR3 DNA: TGTGCCAGCAGACCACGGGACGCGAAAAACATTCAGTACTTC
CDR3 protein: CASRPRDAKNIQYF

J gene: TRBJ2-6
clone size: NA
D gene: NA
V gene: TRBV7-9
CDR3 DNA: TGTGCCAGCAGCTCCGGGGCAACCGGGGCCAACGTCCTGACTTTC
CDR3 protein: CASSSGATGANVLTF

J gene: TRBJ2-7
clone size: NA
D gene: TRBD2
V gene: TRBV19
CDR3 DNA: TGTGCCAGTAGTGAGACTAGCGGGAGCATCGACGAGCAGTACTTC
CDR3 protein: CASSETSGSIDEQYF

J gene: TRBJ2-7
clone size: NA
D gene: NA
V gene: TRBV6-5
CDR3 DNA: TGTGCCAGCAGTTTAGAGCCAGGCCCCTACGAGCAGTACTTC
CDR3 protein: CASSLEPGPYEQYF

J gene: TRBJ1-6
clone size: NA
D gene: TRBD1
V gene: TRBV4-1
CDR3 DNA: TGCGCCAGCAGCAACAGGGGGCTGAATTCACCCCTCCACTTT
CDR3 protein: CASSNRGLNSPLHF

J gene: TRBJ2-7
clone size: NA
D gene: TRBD2
V gene: TRBV5-1
CDR3 DNA: TGCGCCAGCAGCTTGGCCGGGCTAGCGGGCATCGAGCAGTACTTC
CDR3 protein: CASSLAGLAGIEQYF

J gene: TRBJ2-7
clone size: medium-sized
D gene: NA
V gene: TRBV5-4
CDR3 DNA: TGTGCCAGCAGCTTGGGTTCAAGCTCCTACGAGCAGTACTTC
CDR3 protein: CASSLGSSSYEQYF

J gene: TRBJ2-7
clone size: medium-sized
D gene: NA
V gene: TRBV14
CDR3 DNA: TGTGCCAGCAGCCAAGAGGGGCGGGAAGGGCAGTACTTC
CDR3 protein: CASSQEGREGQYF

J gene: TRBJ1-2
clone size: NA
D gene: NA
V gene: TRBV6-1
CDR3 DNA: TGTGCCAGCAGTGCGTTCTTTAACTATGGCTACACCTTC
CDR3 protein: CASSAFFNYGYTF

J gene: TRBJ1-1
clone size: once
D gene: NA
V gene: TRBV19
CDR3 DNA: TGTGCCAGTAGTATCAACAGCGTGAACACTGAAGCTTTCTTT
CDR3 protein: CASSINSVNTEAFF

J gene: TRBJ2-7
clone size: NA
D gene: NA
V gene: TRBV7-9
CDR3 DNA: TGTGCCAGCAGTCTCGGACGGGAGGAGCAGTACTTC
CDR3 protein: CASSLGREEQYF

J gene: TRBJ2-1
clone size: NA
D gene: TRBD1
V gene: TRBV6-6
CDR3 DNA: TGTGCCAGCAGTTCCCATCTGGGACAGGACAATGAGCAGTTCTTC
CDR3 protein: CASSSHLGQDNEQFF

J gene: TRBJ2-7
clone size: NA
D gene: NA
V gene: TRBV4-3
CDR3 DNA: TGCGCCAGCAGCCAAGATCGCCTAGCGCAGTTCTACGAGCAGTACTTC
CDR3 protein: CASSQDRLAQFYEQYF

J gene: TRBJ1-1
clone size: once
D gene: TRBD1
V gene: TRBV7-8
CDR3 DNA: TGTGCCAGCAGCTTAGTGGACAGGATGAACACTGAAGCTTTCTTT
CDR3 protein: CASSLVDRMNTEAFF

J gene: TRBJ2-1
clone size: NA
D gene: TRBD1
V gene: TRBV7-6
CDR3 DNA: TGTGCCAGCAGCTCGGTGACAGGGCCCAATGAGCAGTTCTTC
CDR3 protein: CASSSVTGPNEQFF

J gene: TRBJ2-1
clone size: NA
D gene: NA
V gene: TRBV27
CDR3 DNA: TGTGCCAGTGGAGAAGATGCCGTACCCAATGAGCAGTTCTTC
CDR3 protein: CASGEDAVPNEQFF

J gene: TRBJ2-5
clone size: NA
D gene: NA
V gene: TRBV27
CDR3 DNA: TGTGCCAGCAGTTATGGCGAGACCCAGTACTTC
CDR3 protein: CASSYGETQYF

J gene: TRBJ2-1
clone size: NA
D gene: TRBD2
V gene: TRBV27
CDR3 DNA: TGTGCCTGTACTAGCGACACGCACAATGAGCAGTTCTTC
CDR3 protein: CACTSDTHNEQFF

J gene: TRBJ2-3
clone size: NA
D gene: NA
V gene: TRBV27
CDR3 DNA: TGTGCCAGCGGGGGGGACAGCTACACAGATACGCAGTATTTT
CDR3 protein: CASGGDSYTDTQYF

J gene: TRBJ2-7
clone size: NA
D gene: NA
V gene: TRBV7-9
CDR3 DNA: TGTGCCAGCAGCTTAGTATCCTACGAGCAGTACTTC
CDR3 protein: CASSLVSYEQYF